This is a list of T cell receptor beta chains from one sample in a study of radiation and T cells in renal cell carcinoma. This table comes from immunoSEQ multiplex PCR, and its TCRdb copy is limited to in-frame clones, with some not included. The sample lists about 88,000 clones, approximately 86% occurring once. Here the sequenced sample was blood, taken from a patient whose treatment included radiotherapy and nephrectomy. These receptor sequences come from a man between 50 and 59 years old with renal cell carcinoma. The CDR3 runs from the conserved cysteine through the conserved F or W. A D gene is named only where the DNA matches it firmly. Some rows have no size entry. The others give once, few or many, or a class for an expanded clone.

>TRBD2|TRBJ2-1|TRBV5-4|once
TGTGCCAGCAGCACCGGGACTAGCGGGGGGCCCTACAATGAGCAGTTCTTC
CASSTGTSGGPYNEQFF
>NA|TRBJ2-1|TRBV28|NA
TGTGCCAGCAGTTTATGGGGGGCCGTCTCCTACAATGAGCAGTTCTTC
CASSLWGAVSYNEQFF
>NA|TRBJ1-1|TRBV27|NA
TGTGCCAGCCGTTCTTGGGGGGAGGGCACTGAAGCTTTCTTT
CASRSWGEGTEAFF
>TRBD2|TRBJ2-3|TRBV9|NA
TGTGCCAGCAGCGTTGGGGGGGCAGATACGCAGTATTTT
CASSVGGADTQYF
>NA|TRBJ1-2|TRBV5-6|NA
TGTGCCAGCAGCTTGGTGGGGGCTGGGGGCTACACCTTC
CASSLVGAGGYTF
>TRBD2|TRBJ2-1|TRBV4-3|NA
TGCGCCAGCAGCCAAGATCCCCCCCTAGCGGGGGGGTTAGATGAGCAGTTCTTC
CASSQDPPLAGGLDEQFF
>TRBD1|TRBJ1-2|TRBV5-1|NA
TGCGCCAGCAGCCCAGGGGGGGACTATGGCTACACCTTC
CASSPGGDYGYTF
>TRBD1|TRBJ2-1|TRBV18|NA
TGTGCCAGCTCATCAGACAGGGGGAACTACAATGAGCAGTTCTTC
CASSSDRGNYNEQFF
>TRBD1|TRBJ2-3|TRBV7-9|NA
TGTGCCAGCAGCAACAGGGGTGGAGATACGCAGTATTTT
CASSNRGGDTQYF
>NA|TRBJ2-4|TRBV10-1|NA
TGCGCCAGCAGTGAGAGAGTAGCCAAAAACATTCAGTACTTC
CASSERVAKNIQYF
>TRBD1|TRBJ1-4|TRBV6-6|NA
TGTGCCAGCAGTTTGGGACAGAATGAAAAACTGTTTTTT
CASSLGQNEKLFF
>TRBD1|TRBJ2-5|TRBV28|NA
TGTGCCAGCAGCCCCCCGACAGGGAGAAAAGAGACCCAGTACTTC
CASSPPTGRKETQYF
>NA|TRBJ2-6|TRBV6-6|NA
TGTGCCAGCAGACTACAGGGAACTGGGGCCAACGTCCTGACTTTC
CASRLQGTGANVLTF
>TRBD1|TRBJ1-1|TRBV4-3|NA
TGCGCCAGCAGCCAGGAACAGGGGAGAGACACTGAAGCTTTCTTT
CASSQEQGRDTEAFF
>TRBD1|TRBJ2-7|TRBV7-2|NA
TGTGCCAGCAGCTTTACCCCCTACAGGGGGCTTTACGAGCAGTACTTC
CASSFTPYRGLYEQYF
>NA|TRBJ2-7|TRBV18|NA
TGTGCCAGCTCACCCCCTCCTGAGCTCTACGAGCAGTACTTC
CASSPPPELYEQYF
>TRBD1|TRBJ2-7|TRBV5-1|NA
TGCGCCAGCAGCTCCGGACAGGGGATCTACGAGCAGTACTTC
CASSSGQGIYEQYF
>TRBD2|TRBJ2-5|TRBV5-1|NA
TGCGCCAGCAGCCTAGGGGGGACTAGCGGAAAACGTCAAGAGACCCAGTACTTC
CASSLGGTSGKRQETQYF
>NA|TRBJ1-1|TRBV7-3|NA
TGTGCCAGCAGCTTAAATGCAGGGCACAACACTGAAGCTTTCTTT
CASSLNAGHNTEAFF
>TRBD2|TRBJ2-1|TRBV4-2|NA
TGTGCCAGCAGCCAAGAAAAACTAGCGGGGCTTAATGAGCAGTTCTTC
CASSQEKLAGLNEQFF
>TRBD1|TRBJ1-4|TRBV4-2|NA
TGTGCCAGCAGCCAAGATTGGGCCAGGGGGCTTAATGAAAAACTGTTTTTT
CASSQDWARGLNEKLFF
>NA|TRBJ1-5|TRBV15|many
TGTGCCACCAGCAGAGATGGCCAGCCCCAGCATTTT
CATSRDGQPQHF
>NA|TRBJ2-5|TRBV6-5|NA
TGTGCCAGCAGTTACCGGGGTCGGGGGACCCAGTACTTC
CASSYRGRGTQYF
>TRBD2|TRBJ2-2|TRBV2|NA
TGTGCCAGCAGTGAAAGGGTAGCGGGGGATGGGGGTGCCGGGGAGCTGTTTTTT
CASSERVAGDGGAGELFF
>TRBD1|TRBJ2-7|TRBV9|NA
TGTGCCAGCAGCGTAGCCACCCTACAAGGGACAGGGTGCTACGAGCAGTACTTC
CASSVATLQGTGCYEQYF
>NA|TRBJ1-2|TRBV6-5|NA
TGTGCCACACACTCTAACTATGGCTACACCTTC
CATHSNYGYTF
>NA|TRBJ2-7|TRBV5-4|NA
TGTGCCAGCAGCTTGGGTCGGGGGGAGCAGTACTTC
CASSLGRGEQYF
>TRBD1|TRBJ2-7|TRBV10-1|few
TGCGCCAGGATACCGGGACAGGGGGCTGACGAGCAGTACTTC
CARIPGQGADEQYF
>NA|TRBJ1-6|TRBV5-1|NA
TGCGCCAGCAGCCCGGGTGGGGGGGATTCACCCCTCCACTTT
CASSPGGGDSPLHF
>NA|TRBJ2-7|TRBV6-5|NA
TGTGCCAGCGCGAGGGGTGAGGGGGGGGAGCAGTACTTC
CASARGEGGEQYF
>TRBD1|TRBJ1-2|TRBV19|NA
TGTGCCAGTAGTATCGACAGGGGAGGCTATGGCTACACCTTC
CASSIDRGGYGYTF
>TRBD2|TRBJ2-5|TRBV4-1|NA
TGCGCCAGCAGCCATTACGCGACTAGCGGGGCCCAAGAGACCCAGTACTTC
CASSHYATSGAQETQYF
>NA|TRBJ1-4|TRBV27|NA
TGTGCCAGCAGTTTATTTCGGGGGTCTAATGAAAAACTGTTTTTT
CASSLFRGSNEKLFF
>NA|TRBJ1-2|TRBV19|NA
TGTGCCAGTAGTGGGGACGGATTAAACTATGGCTACACCTTC
CASSGDGLNYGYTF
>TRBD1|TRBJ1-2|TRBV27|NA
TGTGCCAGCAGTTGGATGGCAGGGGGGGACTATGGCTACACCTTC
CASSWMAGGDYGYTF
>NA|TRBJ1-2|TRBV2|NA
TGTGCCAGCAGCGGGGGGCGGGGCGGCGGCTACACCTTC
CASSGGRGGGYTF
>NA|TRBJ2-5|TRBV27|NA
TGTGCCAGCAGTCCCCGGGGCCAAGAGACCCAGTACTTC
CASSPRGQETQYF
>NA|TRBJ1-4|TRBV5-1|once
TGCGCCAGCAGCGTTCCCGAGGGGGCTAATGAAAAACTGTTTTTT
CASSVPEGANEKLFF
>NA|TRBJ1-1|TRBV28|NA
TGTGCCAGCAGTCGGAACACTGAAGCTTTCTTT
CASSRNTEAFF
>NA|TRBJ1-1|TRBV14|once
TGTGCCAGCAGCCAATCCGGGGAATCGGGAACTGAAGCTTTCTTT
CASSQSGESGTEAFF
>NA|TRBJ2-6|TRBV2|NA
TGTGCCAGCACCGAAATAGGGGGGGCCAACGTCCTGACTTTC
CASTEIGGANVLTF
>NA|TRBJ1-5|TRBV5-1|NA
TGCGCCAGCAGCTTGGGGGAGGGCCAGCCCCAGCATTTT
CASSLGEGQPQHF
>NA|TRBJ1-5|TRBV30|NA
TGTGCCTGGAGTGTTGGACATAGCAATCAGCCCCAGCATTTT
CAWSVGHSNQPQHF
>NA|TRBJ1-3|TRBV7-9|NA
TGTGCCAGCAGCCCAACAGGAGGATACTCTGGAAACACCATATATTTT
CASSPTGGYSGNTIYF
>NA|TRBJ2-3|TRBV7-9|NA
TGTGCCAGCAGCTTAAGGACACCCACAGATACGCAGTATTTT
CASSLRTPTDTQYF
>TRBD1|TRBJ2-1|TRBV5-1|NA
TGCGCCAGCAGCTACCCGACAGGGTTAAAGTTCTTC
CASSYPTGLKFF
>NA|TRBJ2-7|TRBV4-1|NA
TGCGCCAGCAGCCAGGACTGGAGCGAGCAGTACTTC
CASSQDWSEQYF
>NA|TRBJ2-2|TRBV19|NA
TGTGCCAGTAGTATCAGGATGCGGGCCGGGGAGCTGTTTTTT
CASSIRMRAGELFF